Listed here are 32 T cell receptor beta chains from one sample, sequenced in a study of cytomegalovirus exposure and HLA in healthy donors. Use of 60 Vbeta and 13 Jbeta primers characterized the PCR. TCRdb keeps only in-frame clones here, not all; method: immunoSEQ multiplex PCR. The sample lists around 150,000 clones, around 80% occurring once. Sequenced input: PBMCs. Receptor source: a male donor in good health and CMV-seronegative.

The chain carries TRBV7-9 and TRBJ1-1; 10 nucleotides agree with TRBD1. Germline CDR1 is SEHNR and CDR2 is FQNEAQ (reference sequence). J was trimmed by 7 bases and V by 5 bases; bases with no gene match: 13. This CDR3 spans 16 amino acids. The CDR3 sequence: CASSPSLGTGVFEAFF. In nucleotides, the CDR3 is TGTGCCAGCAGCCCCAGCCTCGGGACAGGGGTATTTGAAGCTTTCTTT.

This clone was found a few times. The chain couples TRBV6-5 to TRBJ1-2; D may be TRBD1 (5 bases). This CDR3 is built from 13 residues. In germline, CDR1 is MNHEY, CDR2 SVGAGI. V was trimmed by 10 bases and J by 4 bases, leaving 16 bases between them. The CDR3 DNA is TGTGCCACCACAGGAAGGGGTATCTATGGCTACACCTTC. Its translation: CATTGRGIYGYTF.

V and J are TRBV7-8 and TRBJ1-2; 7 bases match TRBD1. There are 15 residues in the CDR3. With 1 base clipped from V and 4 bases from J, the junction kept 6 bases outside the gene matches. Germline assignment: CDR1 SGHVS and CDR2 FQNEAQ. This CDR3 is CASSLETGTRYGYTF. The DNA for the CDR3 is TGTGCCAGCAGCTTAGAGACAGGGACCCGCTATGGCTACACCTTC.

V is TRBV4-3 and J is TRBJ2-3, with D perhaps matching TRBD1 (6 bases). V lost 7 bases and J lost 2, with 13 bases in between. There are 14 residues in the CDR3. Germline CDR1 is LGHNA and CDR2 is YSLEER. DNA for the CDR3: TGCGCCAGCAACATTCCGGGACACACAGATACGCAGTATTTT. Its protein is CASNIPGHTDTQYF.

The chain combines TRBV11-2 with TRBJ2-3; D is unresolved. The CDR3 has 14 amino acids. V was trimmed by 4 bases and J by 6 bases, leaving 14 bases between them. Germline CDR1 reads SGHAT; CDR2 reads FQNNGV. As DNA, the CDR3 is TGTGCCAGCAGCTCCAATCCGAGTTGGGATACGCAGTATTTT. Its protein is CASSSNPSWDTQYF.

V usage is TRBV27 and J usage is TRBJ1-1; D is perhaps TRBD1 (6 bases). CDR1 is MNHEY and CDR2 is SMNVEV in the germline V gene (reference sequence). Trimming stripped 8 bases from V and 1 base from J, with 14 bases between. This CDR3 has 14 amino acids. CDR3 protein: CASSGGAGNTEAFF. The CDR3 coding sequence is TGTGCCAGCTCGGGGGGGGCGGGGAACACTGAAGCTTTCTTT.

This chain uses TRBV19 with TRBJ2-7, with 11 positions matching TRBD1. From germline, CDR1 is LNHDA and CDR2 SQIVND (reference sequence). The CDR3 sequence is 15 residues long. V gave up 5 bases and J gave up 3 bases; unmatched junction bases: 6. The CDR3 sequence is CASSAPGTGGYEQYF. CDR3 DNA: TGTGCCAGTAGTGCCCCCGGGACAGGGGGCTACGAGCAGTACTTC.

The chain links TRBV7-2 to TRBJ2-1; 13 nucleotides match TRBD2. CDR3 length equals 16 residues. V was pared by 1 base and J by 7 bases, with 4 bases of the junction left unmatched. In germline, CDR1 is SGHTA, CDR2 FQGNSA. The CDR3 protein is CASSLVGTSGENEQFF. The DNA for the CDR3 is TGTGCCAGCAGCTTAGTTGGGACTAGCGGGGAGAATGAGCAGTTCTTC.

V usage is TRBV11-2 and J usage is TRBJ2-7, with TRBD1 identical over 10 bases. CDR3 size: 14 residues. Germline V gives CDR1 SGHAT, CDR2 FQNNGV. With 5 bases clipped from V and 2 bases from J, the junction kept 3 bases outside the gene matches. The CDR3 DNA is TGTGCCAGCAGCCTCGACAGGGGGCCCTACGAGCAGTACTTC. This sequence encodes CASSLDRGPYEQYF. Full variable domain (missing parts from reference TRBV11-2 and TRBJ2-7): EAGVAQSPRYKIIEKRQSVAFWCNPISGHATLYWYQQILGQGPKLLIQFQNNGVVDDSQLPKDRFSAERLKGVDSTLKIQPAKLEDSAVYLCASSLDRGPYEQYFGPGTRLTVT.

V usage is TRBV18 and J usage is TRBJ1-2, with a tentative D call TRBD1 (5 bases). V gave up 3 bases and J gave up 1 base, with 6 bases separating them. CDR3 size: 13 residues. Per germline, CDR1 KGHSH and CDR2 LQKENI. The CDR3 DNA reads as TGTGCCAGCTCACCTGACAGTAACTATGGCTACACCTTC. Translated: CASSPDSNYGYTF.

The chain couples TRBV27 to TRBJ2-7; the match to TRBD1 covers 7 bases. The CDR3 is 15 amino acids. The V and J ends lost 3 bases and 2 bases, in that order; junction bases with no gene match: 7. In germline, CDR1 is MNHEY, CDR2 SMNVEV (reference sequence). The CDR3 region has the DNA TGTGCCAGCAGTTTCCCCGGGACAGTGACCTACGAGCAGTACTTC. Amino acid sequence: CASSFPGTVTYEQYF.

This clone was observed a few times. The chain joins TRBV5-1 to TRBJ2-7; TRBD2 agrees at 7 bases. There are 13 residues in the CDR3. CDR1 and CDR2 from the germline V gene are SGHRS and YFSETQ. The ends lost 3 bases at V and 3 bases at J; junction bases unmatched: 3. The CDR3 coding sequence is TGCGCCAGCAGCTGGGAGGGGATCTACGAGCAGTACTTC. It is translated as CASSWEGIYEQYF.

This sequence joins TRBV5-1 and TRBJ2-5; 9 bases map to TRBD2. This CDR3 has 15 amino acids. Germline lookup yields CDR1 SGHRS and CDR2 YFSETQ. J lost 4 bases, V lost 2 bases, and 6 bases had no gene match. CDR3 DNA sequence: TGCGCCAGCAGCTTCGGTCAGCGGGGGGCAGAGACCCAGTACTTC. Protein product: CASSFGQRGAETQYF.

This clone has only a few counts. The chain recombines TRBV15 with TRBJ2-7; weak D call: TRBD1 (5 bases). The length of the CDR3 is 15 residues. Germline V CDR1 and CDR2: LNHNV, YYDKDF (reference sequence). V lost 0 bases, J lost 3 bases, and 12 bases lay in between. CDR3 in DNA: TGTGCCACCAGCAGAGATCAAGGCAGGGACTACGAGCAGTACTTC. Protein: CATSRDQGRDYEQYF.

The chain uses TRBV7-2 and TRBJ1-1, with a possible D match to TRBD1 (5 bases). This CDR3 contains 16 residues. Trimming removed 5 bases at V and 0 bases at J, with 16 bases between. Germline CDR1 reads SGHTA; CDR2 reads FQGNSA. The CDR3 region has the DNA TGTGCCAGCAGCCCTAGCCTCCGGGGGGTGAACACTGAAGCTTTCTTT. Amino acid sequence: CASSPSLRGVNTEAFF.

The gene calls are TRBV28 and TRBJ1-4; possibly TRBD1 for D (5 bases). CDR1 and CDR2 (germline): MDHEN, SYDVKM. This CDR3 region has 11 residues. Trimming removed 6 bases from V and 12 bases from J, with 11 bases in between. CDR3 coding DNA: TGTGCCAGCAGCCGGGTAGGGGAACTGTTTTTT. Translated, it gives CASSRVGELFF.

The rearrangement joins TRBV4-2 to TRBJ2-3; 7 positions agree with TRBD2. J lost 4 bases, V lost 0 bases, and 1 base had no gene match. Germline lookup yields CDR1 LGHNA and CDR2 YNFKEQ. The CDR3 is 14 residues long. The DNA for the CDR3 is TGTGCCAGCAGCCAAGACGGGGGGTCAGATACGCAGTATTTT. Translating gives CASSQDGGSDTQYF.

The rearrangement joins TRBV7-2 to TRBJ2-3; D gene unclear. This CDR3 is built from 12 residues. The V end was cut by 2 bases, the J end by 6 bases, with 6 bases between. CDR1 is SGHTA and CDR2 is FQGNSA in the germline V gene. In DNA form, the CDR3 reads TGTGCCAGCAGCTTATTTGCGGATACGCAGTATTTT. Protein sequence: CASSLFADTQYF.

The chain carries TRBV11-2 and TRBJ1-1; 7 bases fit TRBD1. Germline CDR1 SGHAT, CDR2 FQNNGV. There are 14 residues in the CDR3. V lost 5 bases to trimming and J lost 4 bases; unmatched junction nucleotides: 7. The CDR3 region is CASSATGKSTEAFF. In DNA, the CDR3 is TGTGCCAGCAGCGCGACAGGGAAGAGCACTGAAGCTTTCTTT.

CDR3 sequence: CASSMGGGNAYEQYF. For the CDR3, the DNA is TGTGCCAGCTCCATGGGGGGGGGCAATGCCTACGAGCAGTACTTC. The chain couples TRBV18 to TRBJ2-7; D is possibly TRBD2 (7 bases). Germline loops: CDR1 KGHSH, CDR2 LQKENI. With 6 bases removed from V and 2 bases from J, the gap between germline ends came to 17 bases. This CDR3 has 15 residues.

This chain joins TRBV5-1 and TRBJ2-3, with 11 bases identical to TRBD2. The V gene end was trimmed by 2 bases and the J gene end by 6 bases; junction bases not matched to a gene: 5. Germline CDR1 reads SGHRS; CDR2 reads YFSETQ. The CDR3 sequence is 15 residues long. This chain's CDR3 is CASSLGTSGGDTQYF. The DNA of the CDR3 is TGCGCCAGCAGCTTAGGGACTAGCGGAGGTGATACGCAGTATTTT.

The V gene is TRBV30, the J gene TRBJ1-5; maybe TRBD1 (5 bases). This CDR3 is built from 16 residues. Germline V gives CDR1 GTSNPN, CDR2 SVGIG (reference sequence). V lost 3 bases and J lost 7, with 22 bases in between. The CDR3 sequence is CAWSAGGTSWGQPQHF. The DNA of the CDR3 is TGTGCCTGGAGCGCCGGAGGGACCTCCTGGGGGCAGCCCCAGCATTTT.

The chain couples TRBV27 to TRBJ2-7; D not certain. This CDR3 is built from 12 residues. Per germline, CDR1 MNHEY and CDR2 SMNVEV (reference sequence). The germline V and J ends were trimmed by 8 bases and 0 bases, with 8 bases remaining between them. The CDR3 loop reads CASGPSSYEQYF. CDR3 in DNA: TGTGCCAGCGGGCCCAGCTCCTACGAGCAGTACTTC.

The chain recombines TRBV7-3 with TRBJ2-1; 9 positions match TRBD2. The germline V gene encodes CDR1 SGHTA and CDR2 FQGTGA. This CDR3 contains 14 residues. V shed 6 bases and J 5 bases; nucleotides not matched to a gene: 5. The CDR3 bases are TGTGCCAGCAGTTCTAGCGGGGAAGACAATGAGCAGTTCTTC. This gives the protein CASSSSGEDNEQFF.

CDR3 coding DNA: TGCGCCAGGAATAACAAAACCCCGGGACAAGCGAACACTGAAGCTTTCTTT. Protein sequence: CARNNKTPGQANTEAFF. The chain joins TRBV23-1 to TRBJ1-1; D possibly corresponds to TRBD1 (6 bases). TRBV23-1 is reported as an ORF; its role is uncertain. The CDR3 runs to 17 residues. The V end was cut by 9 bases, the J end by 1 base, with 24 bases between.

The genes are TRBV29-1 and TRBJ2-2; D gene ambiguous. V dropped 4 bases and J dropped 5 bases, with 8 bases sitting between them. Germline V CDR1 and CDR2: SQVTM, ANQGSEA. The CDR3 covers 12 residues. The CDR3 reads CSVVVPTGELFF. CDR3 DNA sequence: TGCAGCGTTGTTGTTCCGACCGGGGAGCTGTTTTTT.

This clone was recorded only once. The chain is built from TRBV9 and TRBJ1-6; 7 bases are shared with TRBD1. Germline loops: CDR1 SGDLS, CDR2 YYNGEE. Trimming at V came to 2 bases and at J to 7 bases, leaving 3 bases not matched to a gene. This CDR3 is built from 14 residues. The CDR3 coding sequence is TGTGCCAGCAGCGTGGGGACAGAAAATTCACCCCTCCACTTT. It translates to CASSVGTENSPLHF.

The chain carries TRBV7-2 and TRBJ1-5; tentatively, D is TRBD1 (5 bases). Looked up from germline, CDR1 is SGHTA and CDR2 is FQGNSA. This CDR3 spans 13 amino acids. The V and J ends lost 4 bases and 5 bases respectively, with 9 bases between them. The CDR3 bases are TGTGCCAGCAGCTCGACAGCAGATCAGCCCCAGCATTTT. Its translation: CASSSTADQPQHF.

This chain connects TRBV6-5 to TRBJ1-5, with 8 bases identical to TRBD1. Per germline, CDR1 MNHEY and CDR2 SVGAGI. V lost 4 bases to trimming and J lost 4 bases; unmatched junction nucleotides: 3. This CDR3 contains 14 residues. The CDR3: CASSSGQGNQPQHF. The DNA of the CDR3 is TGTGCCAGCAGTTCCGGACAGGGTAATCAGCCCCAGCATTTT.

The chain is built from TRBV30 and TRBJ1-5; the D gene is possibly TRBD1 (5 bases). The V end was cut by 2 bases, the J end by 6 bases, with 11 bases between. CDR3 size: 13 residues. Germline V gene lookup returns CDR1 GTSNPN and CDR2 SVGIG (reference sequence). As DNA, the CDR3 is TGTGCCTGGAGTCGGGGGGAGCGTCAGCCCCAGCATTTT. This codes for CAWSRGERQPQHF.

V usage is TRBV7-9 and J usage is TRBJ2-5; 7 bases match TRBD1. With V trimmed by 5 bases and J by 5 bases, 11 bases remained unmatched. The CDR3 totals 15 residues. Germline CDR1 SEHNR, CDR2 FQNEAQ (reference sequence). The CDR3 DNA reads TGTGCCAGCAGCCCCAGGGACAGCTCGGTGGAGACCCAGTACTTC. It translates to CASSPRDSSVETQYF.

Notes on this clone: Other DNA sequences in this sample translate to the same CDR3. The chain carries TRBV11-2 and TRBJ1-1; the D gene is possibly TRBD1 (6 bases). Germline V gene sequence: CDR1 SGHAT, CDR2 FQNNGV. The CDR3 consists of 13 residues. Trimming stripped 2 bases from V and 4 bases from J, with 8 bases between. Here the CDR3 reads CASSLLGGTEAFF. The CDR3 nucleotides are TGTGCCAGCAGCTTATTAGGGGGCACTGAAGCTTTCTTT. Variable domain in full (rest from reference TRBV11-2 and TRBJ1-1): EAGVAQSPRYKIIEKRQSVAFWCNPISGHATLYWYQQILGQGPKLLIQFQNNGVVDDSQLPKDRFSAERLKGVDSTLKIQPAKLEDSAVYLCASSLLGGTEAFFGQGTRLTVV.